Listed here are 25 T cell receptor beta chains from one sample, sequenced in a study of T cell clones after liver transplantation. Assay used: immunoSEQ multiplex PCR; TCRdb lists only in-frame clones, some missing. Here the sample spans nearly 55,000 clones, about 88% being singletons. Here the sequenced sample was CD4+ T cells from blood, taken before liver transplant. Every receptor here comes from a human donor who received a liver transplant.

The DNA of the CDR3 is TGTGCCAGCAGCGCCATATCGACAGGCTACGAGCAGTACTTC. Translation: CASSAISTGYEQYF. This rearrangement joins TRBV9 to TRBJ2-7; tentative D call: TRBD1 (6 bases). The CDR3 has 14 amino acids. Trimming stripped 3 bases from V and 3 bases from J, with 13 bases between. Germline values: CDR1 SGDLS, CDR2 YYNGEE.

V and J are TRBV7-2 and TRBJ2-7; D is ambiguous. This CDR3 region has 14 residues. Trimming shortened V by 1 base and J by 2 bases, and 9 bases separated the two germline ends. CDR1 is SGHTA and CDR2 is FQGNSA in the germline V gene. The CDR3 spells CASSLDFGPYEQYF. Here the CDR3 DNA reads TGTGCCAGCAGCTTAGATTTTGGGCCCTACGAGCAGTACTTC.

The DNA for the CDR3 is TGTGCCAGCAGCCCGTACACCACAGATACGCAGTATTTT. Encoded protein: CASSPYTTDTQYF. The rearrangement uses TRBV4-2 and TRBJ2-3; no reliable D call. The CDR3 has 13 residues. V was cut by 4 bases and J by 2 bases, with 7 bases left in between. Germline-derived CDR1 and CDR2 are LGHNA and YNFKEQ.

Relative to its sample, this clone is medium-sized. This chain uses TRBV9 with TRBJ2-7; 9 bases are a match to TRBD1. The CDR3 length is 14 residues. The germline V gene has CDR1 SGDLS and CDR2 YYNGEE. The ends lost 1 base at V and 6 bases at J; junction bases unmatched: 5. CDR3 nucleotide sequence: TGTGCCAGCAGCGTATGGGGACAGGGTGGCGAGCAGTACTTC. Protein product: CASSVWGQGGEQYF.

This clone was recorded a few times. The rearrangement joins TRBV19 to TRBJ2-1; 9 bases align to TRBD1. The CDR3 is made up of 14 amino acids. Germline V gene sequence: CDR1 LNHDA, CDR2 SQIVND (reference sequence). V gave up 7 bases and J gave up 4 bases; unmatched junction bases: 5. CDR3 nucleotide sequence: TGTGCCAGTACGGTGACAGGGGGGTACAATGAGCAGTTCTTC. It codes for CASTVTGGYNEQFF.

In DNA, the CDR3 is TGCGCCAGCAGCTTGGAAACAGGGCAAGAGACCCAGTACTTC. It specifies CASSLETGQETQYF. The chain links TRBV5-1 to TRBJ2-5; D is possibly TRBD1 (6 bases). The CDR3 has 14 amino acids. Germline V lookup: CDR1 SGHRS, CDR2 YFSETQ. The V and J ends lost 0 bases and 2 bases respectively, with 8 bases between them.

The rearrangement links TRBV6-5 to TRBJ1-2; D gene uncertain. CDR3 length equals 13 residues. Germline V gene sequence: CDR1 MNHEY, CDR2 SVGAGI. Deletions cut 5 bases from V and 0 bases from J, with 7 bases between. The CDR3 bases are TGTGCCAGCAGTGCCACTGCTAACTATGGCTACACCTTC. Translation gives CASSATANYGYTF.

This chain uses TRBV30 with TRBJ2-1; 11 positions agree with TRBD2. V lost 2 bases, J lost 8 bases, and 8 bases stayed unmatched. This CDR3 comprises 15 residues. CDR1 and CDR2 from the germline V gene are GTSNPN and SVGIG (reference sequence). The CDR3 DNA is TGTGCCTGGAGTCTAACTAGCGGGAGCGGGGATGAGCAGTTCTTC. It is translated as CAWSLTSGSGDEQFF.

The genes are TRBV5-1 and TRBJ2-7; 9 bases fit TRBD1. Germline values: CDR1 SGHRS, CDR2 YFSETQ. The CDR3 extends over 15 amino acids. After removal of 4 bases from V and 4 bases from J, the junction contained 9 bases not matched to a gene. Written as DNA, the CDR3 is TGCGCCAGCAGCCCGGACAGGGGAGGGAGTTACGAGCAGTACTTC. As protein: CASSPDRGGSYEQYF.

CDR3: CASSFSRDRGYEQYF. The DNA of the CDR3 is TGTGCCAGCAGCTTCTCACGGGACAGGGGTTACGAGCAGTACTTC. The chain joins TRBV7-8 to TRBJ2-7; TRBD1 matches 10 bases. The CDR3 extends over 15 amino acids. The germline V gene has CDR1 SGHVS and CDR2 FQNEAQ. J gave up 4 bases and V 3 bases, and 6 bases lay outside the gene matches.

The CDR3 region is CASSLEFRGNEQFF. DNA for the CDR3: TGCGCCAGCAGCTTGGAATTCAGGGGCAATGAGCAGTTCTTC. The chain couples TRBV5-1 to TRBJ2-1; perhaps TRBD1 as D (6 bases). The CDR3 is made up of 14 amino acids. Trimming took off 0 bases at V and 6 bases at J, with 10 bases between the two ends. Germline V CDR1 and CDR2: SGHRS, YFSETQ.

The chain employs TRBV19 and TRBJ2-1; the D is unclear. The length of the CDR3 is 15 residues. Germline CDR1 LNHDA, CDR2 SQIVND (reference sequence). V shed 5 bases and J shed 8 bases, with 19 bases lying between them. CDR3 nucleotide sequence: TGTGCCAGTAGTGGACGGGCAGCCCCTCGAGATGAGCAGTTCTTC. Its translation: CASSGRAAPRDEQFF. Variable domain in full (rest from reference TRBV19 and TRBJ2-1): DGGITQSPKYLFRKEGQNVTLSCEQNLNHDAMYWYRQDPGQGLRLIYYSQIVNDFQKGDIAEGYSVSREKKESFPLTVTSAQKNPTAFYLCASSGRAAPRDEQFFGPGTRLTVL.

This clone is a singleton in its sample. This sequence joins TRBV5-1 and TRBJ2-7, with a possible D match to TRBD2 (6 bases). There are 14 residues in the CDR3. CDR1 is SGHRS, CDR2 YFSETQ, per germline. The V end lost 4 bases, the J end lost 2 bases, and 13 bases lay between the germline ends. The CDR3 region has the DNA TGCGCCAGCAGCCCGACGGCGGGGCCCTACGAGCAGTACTTC. Translating it yields CASSPTAGPYEQYF.

The chain is built from TRBV5-6 and TRBJ2-7; 10 bases agree with TRBD2. The CDR3 is made up of 17 amino acids. The J segment lost 0 bases and the V segment lost 2 bases, leaving 8 bases of the junction unmatched. The germline gives CDR1 SGHDT, CDR2 YYEEEE. The CDR3 here is CASSFAGLAVPSYEQYF. CDR3 in DNA: TGTGCCAGCAGCTTTGCCGGACTAGCGGTACCCTCCTACGAGCAGTACTTC. The complete variable domain, with remaining parts taken from reference TRBV5-6 and TRBJ2-7, reads DAGVTQSPTHLIKTRGQQVTLRCSPKSGHDTVSWYQQALGQGPQFIFQYYEEEERQRGNFPDRFSGHQFPNYSSELNVNALLLGDSALYLCASSFAGLAVPSYEQYFGPGTRLTVT.

The CDR3 here is CASRTRDSTDTQYF. In DNA, the CDR3 is TGTGCCAGTAGGACTCGGGACAGCACAGATACGCAGTATTTT. The gene calls are TRBV19 and TRBJ2-3; D is perhaps TRBD1 or TRBD2 (5 bases each). Germline-derived CDR1 and CDR2 are LNHDA and SQIVND (reference sequence). CDR3 length equals 14 residues. V was pared by 6 bases and J by 0 bases, with 10 bases between.

CDR3 bases: TGCAGCGTCCGGAAAGGGTTCGGAGAGACCCAGTACTTC. It encodes CSVRKGFGETQYF. The chain recombines TRBV29-1 with TRBJ2-5; D is uncertain. This CDR3 has 13 amino acids. V shed 6 bases and J shed 4 bases, with 15 bases lying between them. Germline values: CDR1 SQVTM, CDR2 ANQGSEA.

The V and J genes are TRBV6-5 and TRBJ2-7; D ambiguous. Germline V CDR1 and CDR2: MNHEY, SVGAGI. The CDR3 runs to 14 residues. V dropped 0 bases and J dropped 4 bases, with 10 bases sitting between them. The CDR3 loop reads CASSYSMVAYEQYF. The CDR3 nucleotides read TGTGCCAGCAGTTACTCGATGGTAGCATACGAGCAGTACTTC.

V is TRBV2 and J is TRBJ1-3; D is uncertain. The germline V gene has CDR1 SNHLY and CDR2 FYNNEI. V dropped 7 bases and J dropped 0 bases, with 13 bases sitting between them. The length of the CDR3 is 15 residues. The CDR3 DNA follows: TGTGCCAGCAAGGTTGACGTCCGCTCTGGAAACACCATATATTTT. Translated, it gives CASKVDVRSGNTIYF.

The chain is built from TRBV19 and TRBJ2-7; D is perhaps TRBD1 (6 bases). Trimming removed 4 bases from V and 3 bases from J, with 19 bases in between. This CDR3 region has 16 residues. Germline CDR1 and CDR2: LNHDA and SQIVND (reference sequence). The CDR3: CASSTSGGGTVYEQYF. CDR3 nucleotides: TGTGCCAGTAGTACCTCTGGGGGCGGTACCGTCTACGAGCAGTACTTC.

The CDR3, as DNA: TGTGCCAGCAGCCCGGGGGTTAGCACAGATACGCAGTATTTT. This translates into CASSPGVSTDTQYF. The chain links TRBV7-3 to TRBJ2-3; perhaps TRBD2 as D (6 bases). Between the trimmed V and J ends, which lost 5 bases and 0 bases, there was a span of 9 bases. In germline, CDR1 is SGHTA, CDR2 FQGTGA. The CDR3 consists of 14 residues.

The chain couples TRBV6-5 to TRBJ2-7; D not certain. There are 13 residues in the CDR3. Germline CDR1 is MNHEY and CDR2 is SVGAGI. V shed 6 bases and J shed 1 base, with 10 bases lying between them. Here the CDR3 reads CASSRQASYEQYF. CDR3 in DNA: TGTGCCAGCAGCCGACAAGCGTCCTACGAGCAGTACTTC.

V and J are TRBV7-2 and TRBJ1-2; perhaps TRBD1 as D (6 bases). CDR3 length: 15 amino acids. V shed 5 bases and J shed 5 bases, with 18 bases lying between them. Germline loops: CDR1 SGHTA, CDR2 FQGNSA. In DNA form, the CDR3 reads TGTGCCAGCAGCCCCAAACAGGGCACGGGGTATGGCTACACCTTC. Translating it yields CASSPKQGTGYGYTF. Together with reference TRBV7-2 and TRBJ1-2, the CDR3 gives the full variable domain: GAGVSQSPSNKVTEKGKDVELRCDPISGHTALYWYRQSLGQGLEFLIYFQGNSAPDKSGLPSDRFSAERTGGSVSTLTIQRTQQEDSAVYLCASSPKQGTGYGYTFGSGTRLTVV.

This chain uses TRBV5-8 with TRBJ2-3; D ambiguous. CDR3 size: 16 residues. V was pared by 10 bases and J by 0 bases, with 21 bases between. Germline assignment: CDR1 SGHTS and CDR2 YDEGEE. The CDR3 sequence: CAAPRQRASSTDTQYF. The CDR3 coding sequence is TGTGCCGCCCCTAGACAAAGGGCAAGTAGCACAGATACGCAGTATTTT.

J is TRBJ2-2 and V is TRBV29-1, with 8 bases fitting TRBD1. V was pared by 7 bases and J by 5 bases, with 9 bases of the junction left unmatched. Germline V gives CDR1 SQVTM, CDR2 ANQGSEA. The CDR3 contains 14 residues. CDR3 DNA: TGCAGCGCTGACAGGGGCCTTGGGACCGGGGAGCTGTTTTTT. Its protein product is CSADRGLGTGELFF.

This sequence joins TRBV5-6 and TRBJ1-1; D unclear. Trimming cost V 3 bases and J 4 bases, with 19 bases left between them. Germline loops: CDR1 SGHDT, CDR2 YYEEEE. The CDR3 covers 16 residues. As DNA, the CDR3 is TGTGCCAGCAGCTCCGAAAGTTTAGTGCGGGGCACTGAAGCTTTCTTT. This codes for CASSSESLVRGTEAFF.